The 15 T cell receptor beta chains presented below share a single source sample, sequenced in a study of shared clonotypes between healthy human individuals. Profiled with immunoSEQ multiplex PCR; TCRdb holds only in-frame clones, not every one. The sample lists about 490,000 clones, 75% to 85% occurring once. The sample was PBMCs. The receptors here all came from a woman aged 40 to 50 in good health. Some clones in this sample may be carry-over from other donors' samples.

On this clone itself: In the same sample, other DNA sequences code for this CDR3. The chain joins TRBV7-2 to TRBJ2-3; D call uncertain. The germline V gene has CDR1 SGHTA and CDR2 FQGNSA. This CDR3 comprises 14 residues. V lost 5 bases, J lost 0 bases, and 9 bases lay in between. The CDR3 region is CASSPQTSTDTQYF. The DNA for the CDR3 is TGTGCCAGCAGCCCCCAGACTAGCACAGATACGCAGTATTTT.

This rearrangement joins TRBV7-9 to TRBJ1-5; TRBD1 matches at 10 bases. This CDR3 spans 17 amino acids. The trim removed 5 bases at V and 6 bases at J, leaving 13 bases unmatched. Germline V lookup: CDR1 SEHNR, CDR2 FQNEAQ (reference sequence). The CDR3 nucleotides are TGTGCCAGCAGCCCCGCGGGCGGACAGGGGGTAATTCAGCCCCAGCATTTT. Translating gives CASSPAGGQGVIQPQHF.

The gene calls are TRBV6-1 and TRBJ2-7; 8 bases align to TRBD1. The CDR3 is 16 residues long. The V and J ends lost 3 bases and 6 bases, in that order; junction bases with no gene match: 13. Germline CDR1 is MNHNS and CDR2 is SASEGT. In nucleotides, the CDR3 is TGTGCCAGCAGTGACTTTGGACAGGGTGCCTATGGCGAGCAGTACTTC. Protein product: CASSDFGQGAYGEQYF.

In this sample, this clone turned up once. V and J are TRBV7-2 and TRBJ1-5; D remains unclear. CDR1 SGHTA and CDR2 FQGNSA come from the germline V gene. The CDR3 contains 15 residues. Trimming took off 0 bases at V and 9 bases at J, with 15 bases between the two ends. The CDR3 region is CASSLAPGTHWPQHF. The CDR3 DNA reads TGTGCCAGCAGCTTAGCGCCGGGAACCCATTGGCCCCAGCATTTT.

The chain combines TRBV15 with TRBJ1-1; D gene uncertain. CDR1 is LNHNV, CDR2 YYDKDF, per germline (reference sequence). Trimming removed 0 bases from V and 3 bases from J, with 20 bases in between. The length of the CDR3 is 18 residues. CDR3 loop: CATSREAPGPLVDTEAFF. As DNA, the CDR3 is TGTGCCACCAGCAGAGAAGCGCCCGGACCGTTGGTGGACACTGAAGCTTTCTTT.

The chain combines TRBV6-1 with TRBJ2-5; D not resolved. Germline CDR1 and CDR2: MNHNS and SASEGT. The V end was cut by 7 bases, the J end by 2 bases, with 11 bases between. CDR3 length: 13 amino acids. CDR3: CASNIGEQETQYF. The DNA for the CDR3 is TGTGCCAGCAACATCGGAGAACAAGAGACCCAGTACTTC.

The CDR3 sequence is CASSPGPINQPQHF. In DNA, the CDR3 is TGCGCCAGCAGCCCCGGGCCCATCAATCAGCCCCAGCATTTT. The V call is TRBV5-1, the J call TRBJ1-5; the D is unclear. The CDR3 has 14 amino acids. With 4 bases removed from V and 3 bases from J, the gap between germline ends came to 11 bases. The V gene's germline CDR1 is SGHRS and CDR2 YFSETQ.

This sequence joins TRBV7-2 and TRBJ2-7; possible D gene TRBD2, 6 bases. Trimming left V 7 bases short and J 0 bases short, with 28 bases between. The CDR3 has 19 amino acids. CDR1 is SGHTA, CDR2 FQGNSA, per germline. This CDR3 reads CASTRGRNRRLRNSYEQYF. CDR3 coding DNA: TGTGCCAGCACCAGAGGGAGGAATAGACGATTACGCAACTCCTACGAGCAGTACTTC.

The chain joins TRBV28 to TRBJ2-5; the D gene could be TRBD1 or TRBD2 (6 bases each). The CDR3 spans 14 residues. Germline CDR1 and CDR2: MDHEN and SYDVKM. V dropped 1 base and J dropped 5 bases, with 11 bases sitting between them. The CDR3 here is CASSLLGAGETQYF. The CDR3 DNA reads TGTGCCAGCAGTTTATTGGGGGCGGGGGAGACCCAGTACTTC. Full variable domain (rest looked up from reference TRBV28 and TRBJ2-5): DVKVTQSSRYLVKRTGEKVFLECVQDMDHENMFWYRQDPGLGLRLIYFSYDVKMKEKGDIPEGYSVSREKKERFSLILESASTNQTSMYLCASSLLGAGETQYFGPGTRLLVL.

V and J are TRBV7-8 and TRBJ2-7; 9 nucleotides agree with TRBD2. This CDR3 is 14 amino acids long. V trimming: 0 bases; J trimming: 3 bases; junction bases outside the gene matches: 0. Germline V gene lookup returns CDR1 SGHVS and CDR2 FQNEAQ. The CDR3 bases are TGTGCCAGCAGCTTAGCGACTAGCGGCTACGAGCAGTACTTC. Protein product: CASSLATSGYEQYF.

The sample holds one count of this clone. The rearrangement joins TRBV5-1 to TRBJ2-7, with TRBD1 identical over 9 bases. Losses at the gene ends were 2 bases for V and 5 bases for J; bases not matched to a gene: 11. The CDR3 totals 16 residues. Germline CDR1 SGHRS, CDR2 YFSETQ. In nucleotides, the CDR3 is TGCGCCAGCAGCTTCCGGGGACAGGGATTTGTGGACGAGCAGTACTTC. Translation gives CASSFRGQGFVDEQYF.

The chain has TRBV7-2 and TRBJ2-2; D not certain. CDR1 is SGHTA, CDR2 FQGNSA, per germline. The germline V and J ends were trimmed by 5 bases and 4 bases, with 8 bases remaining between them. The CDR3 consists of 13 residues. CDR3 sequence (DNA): TGTGCCAGCAGCCCACAGTCCACCGGGGAGCTGTTTTTT. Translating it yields CASSPQSTGELFF.

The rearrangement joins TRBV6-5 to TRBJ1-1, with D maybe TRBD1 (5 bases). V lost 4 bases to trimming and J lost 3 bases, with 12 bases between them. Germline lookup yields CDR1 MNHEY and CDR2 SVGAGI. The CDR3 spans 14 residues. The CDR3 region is CASSSAPGYTEAFF. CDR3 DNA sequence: TGTGCCAGCAGTTCTGCCCCAGGGTACACTGAAGCTTTCTTT.

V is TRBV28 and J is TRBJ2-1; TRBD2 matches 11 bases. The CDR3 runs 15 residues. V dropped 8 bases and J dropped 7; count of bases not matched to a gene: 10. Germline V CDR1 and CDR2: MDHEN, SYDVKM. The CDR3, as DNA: TGTGCCAGCGGACCGACTAGCGGGGCAGGTAATGAGCAGTTCTTC. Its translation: CASGPTSGAGNEQFF.

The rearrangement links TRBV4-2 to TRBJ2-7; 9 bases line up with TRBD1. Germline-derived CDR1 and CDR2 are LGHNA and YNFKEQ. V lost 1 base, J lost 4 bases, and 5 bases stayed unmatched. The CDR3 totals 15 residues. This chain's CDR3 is CASSQGGTGIYEQYF. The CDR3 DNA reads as TGTGCCAGCAGCCAAGGGGGGACAGGGATTTACGAGCAGTACTTC.